One and the same sample provided the 9 T cell receptor beta chains below, sequenced in a study of blood T cells in healthy people across ages. For the second PCR, which ran for roughly 7 to 11 cycles, a sample-barcoded 5' primer and a J-beta primer mix were used. TCRdb analysed the 5' RACE reads with MiXCR anew, one entry per CDR3 protein. Among some 1.7 million distinct CDR3 sequences listed, roughly 27% were seen once. Sample: blood. The source is a young woman in good health.

In this sample, this clonotype turned up a few times. The V and J genes are TRBV29-1 and TRBJ2-7; possibly TRBD1 or TRBD2 for D (6 bases each). The CDR3 length is 13 residues. CDR1 is SQVTM and CDR2 is ANQGSEA in the germline V gene. V lost 8 bases and J 6 bases, leaving 20 bases between the germline ends. In DNA, the CDR3 is TGCAGCAGTAAACAGGGAGGTGACCCCGAGCAGTACTTC. Translated: CSSKQGGDPEQYF.

Ten or more counts support this clonotype. The V and J genes are TRBV28 and TRBJ2-7, with D possibly being TRBD2 (7 bases). The CDR3 contains 14 residues. Germline V CDR1 and CDR2: MDHEN, SYDVKM. V lost 7 bases and J 7 bases, leaving 20 bases between the germline ends. The CDR3 here is CASTLQGGEREQYF. CDR3 nucleotide sequence: TGTGCCAGCACCCTACAAGGGGGGGAGAGAGAGCAGTACTTC.

The chain is built from TRBV10-3 and TRBJ2-1, with D uncertain. Trimming pared 5 bases from V and 0 bases from J, leaving 8 bases between. Germline V gene data show CDR1 as ENHRY and CDR2 as SYGVKD. This CDR3 has 14 residues. The CDR3 region has the DNA TGTGCCATCAGTTCTAACAGCTCCTACAATGAGCAGTTCTTC. Translated: CAISSNSSYNEQFF.

This clonotype has more than one count but fewer than ten. The chain uses TRBV7-8 and TRBJ2-3, with D unclear. This CDR3 has 13 residues. Trimming pared 6 bases from V and 2 bases from J, leaving 9 bases between. Germline values: CDR1 SGHVS, CDR2 FQNEAQ. In DNA form, the CDR3 reads TGTGCCAGCAGGGCCCAGAACACAGATACGCAGTATTTT. Protein sequence: CASRAQNTDTQYF.

In its sample, this clonotype was seen a few times. V usage is TRBV18 and J usage is TRBJ1-4, with TRBD1 matching 8 bases. The V gene's germline CDR1 is KGHSH and CDR2 LQKENI. The CDR3 sequence is 16 residues long. Germline trimming cut 3 bases from V and 5 bases from J; bases unmatched to any gene: 8. The CDR3 DNA reads as TGTGCCAGCTCACCCCCGACCGGGACAGGAAATGAAAAACTGTTTTTT. Its protein product is CASSPPTGTGNEKLFF.

This clonotype was recorded at least ten times. This chain uses TRBV20-1 with TRBJ2-5; 7 nucleotides agree with TRBD1. The CDR3 runs to 14 residues. V lost 0 bases and J lost 8; bases outside the gene matches: 9. Germline CDR1 is DFQATT and CDR2 is SNEGSKA (reference sequence). The CDR3 is CSARDLGQGETQYF. CDR3 nucleotides: TGCAGTGCTAGAGATCTGGGGCAGGGGGAAACCCAGTACTTC.

This clonotype is a singleton in its sample. A much larger clone sits a single nucleotide away, making a read error possible. The chain has TRBV20-1 and TRBJ2-3; D is tentatively TRBD1 or TRBD2 (5 bases each). Deletions cut 5 bases from V and 2 bases from J, with 14 bases between. The CDR3 runs 14 residues. CDR1 and CDR2 from the germline V gene are DFQATT and SNEGSKA (reference sequence). This CDR3 is CSAPGRADTDTQYF. As DNA, the CDR3 is TGCAGTGCTCCAGGGCGGGCCGACACAGATACGCAGTATTTT.

The chain uses TRBV7-6 and TRBJ2-4; 7 bases line up with TRBD1. The tail of the sequence fits TRBJ2-5 better, so the J call may be wrong. CDR3 length: 15 residues. Germline-derived CDR1 and CDR2 are SGHVS and FNYEAQ. CDR3 sequence: CASSPRRQGRQTQYF. CDR3 bases: TGTGCCAGCAGCCCTAGGCGACAGGGTAGGCAGACCCAGTACTTC.

This clonotype came up a few times. The rearrangement links TRBV29-1 to TRBJ2-1; 11 nucleotides match TRBD2. The CDR3 has 15 residues. Germline values: CDR1 SQVTM, CDR2 ANQGSEA. V lost 5 bases, J lost 1 base, and 4 bases stayed unmatched. This CDR3 is CSVRLAGISYNEQFF. The CDR3 bases are TGCAGCGTTAGACTAGCGGGAATATCCTACAATGAGCAGTTCTTC.